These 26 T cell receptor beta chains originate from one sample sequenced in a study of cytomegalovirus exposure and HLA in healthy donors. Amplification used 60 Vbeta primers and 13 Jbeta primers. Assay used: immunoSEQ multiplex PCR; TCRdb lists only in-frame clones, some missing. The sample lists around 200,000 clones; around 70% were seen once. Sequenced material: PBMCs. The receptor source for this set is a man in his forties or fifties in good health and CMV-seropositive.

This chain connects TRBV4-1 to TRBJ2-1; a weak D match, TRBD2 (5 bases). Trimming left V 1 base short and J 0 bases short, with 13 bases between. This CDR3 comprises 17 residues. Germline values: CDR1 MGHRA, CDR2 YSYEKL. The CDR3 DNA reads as TGCGCCAGCAGCCAAGGGTCTAGCTCCGGCTCCTACAATGAGCAGTTCTTC. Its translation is CASSQGSSSGSYNEQFF.

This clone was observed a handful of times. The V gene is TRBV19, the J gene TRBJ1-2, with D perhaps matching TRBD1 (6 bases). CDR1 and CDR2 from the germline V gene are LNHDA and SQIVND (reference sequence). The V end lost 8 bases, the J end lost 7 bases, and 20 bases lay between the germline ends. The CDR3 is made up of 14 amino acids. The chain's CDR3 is CASRGAGVMGGYTF. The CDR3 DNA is TGTGCCAGTCGTGGGGCAGGGGTCATGGGTGGCTACACCTTC.

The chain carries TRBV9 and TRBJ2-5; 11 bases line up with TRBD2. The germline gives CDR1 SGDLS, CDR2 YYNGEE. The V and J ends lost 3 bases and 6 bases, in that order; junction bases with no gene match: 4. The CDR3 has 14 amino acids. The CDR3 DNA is TGTGCCAGCAGCGCGACTAGCGGGGTAAAGACCCAGTACTTC. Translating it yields CASSATSGVKTQYF.

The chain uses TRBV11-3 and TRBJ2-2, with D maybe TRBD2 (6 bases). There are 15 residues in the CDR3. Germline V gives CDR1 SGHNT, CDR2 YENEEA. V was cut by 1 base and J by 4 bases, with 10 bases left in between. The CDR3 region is CASSLVSGGTGELFF. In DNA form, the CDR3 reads TGTGCCAGCAGCTTAGTTAGCGGTGGCACCGGGGAGCTGTTTTTT.

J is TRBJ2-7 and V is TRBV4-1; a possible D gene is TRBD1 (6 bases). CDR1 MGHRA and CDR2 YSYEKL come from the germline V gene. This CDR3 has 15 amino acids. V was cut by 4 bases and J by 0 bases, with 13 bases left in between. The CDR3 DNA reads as TGCGCCAGCAGCCTCCGGACAGAGAGCTCCTACGAGCAGTACTTC. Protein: CASSLRTESSYEQYF.

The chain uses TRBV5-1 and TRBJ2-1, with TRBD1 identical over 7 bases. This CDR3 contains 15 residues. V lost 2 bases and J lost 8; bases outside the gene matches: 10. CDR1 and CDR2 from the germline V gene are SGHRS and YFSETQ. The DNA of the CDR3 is TGCGCCAGCAGCTTAGCGACAGGGCCGGTAGATGAGCAGTTCTTC. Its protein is CASSLATGPVDEQFF.

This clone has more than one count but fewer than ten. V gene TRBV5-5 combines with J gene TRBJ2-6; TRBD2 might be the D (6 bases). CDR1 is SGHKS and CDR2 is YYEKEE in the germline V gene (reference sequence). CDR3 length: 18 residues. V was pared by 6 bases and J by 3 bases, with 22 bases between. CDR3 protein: CASTRGSGSGYGANVLTF. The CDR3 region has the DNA TGTGCCAGCACCCGGGGGAGCGGGTCCGGGTATGGGGCCAACGTCCTGACTTTC.

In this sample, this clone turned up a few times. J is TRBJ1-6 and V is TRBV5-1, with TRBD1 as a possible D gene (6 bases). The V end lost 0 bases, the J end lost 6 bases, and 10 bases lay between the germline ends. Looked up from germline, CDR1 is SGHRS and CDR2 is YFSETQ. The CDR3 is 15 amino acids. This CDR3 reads CASSLADSTNSPLHF. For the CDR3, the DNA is TGCGCCAGCAGCTTGGCGGACAGTACTAATTCACCCCTCCACTTT.

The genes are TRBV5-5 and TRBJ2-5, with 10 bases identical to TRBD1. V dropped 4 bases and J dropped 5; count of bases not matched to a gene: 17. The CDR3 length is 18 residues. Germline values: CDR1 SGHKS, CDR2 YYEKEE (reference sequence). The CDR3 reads CASSLWTGGFPVWETQYF. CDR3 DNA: TGTGCCAGCAGCCTCTGGACAGGGGGGTTCCCCGTGTGGGAGACCCAGTACTTC.

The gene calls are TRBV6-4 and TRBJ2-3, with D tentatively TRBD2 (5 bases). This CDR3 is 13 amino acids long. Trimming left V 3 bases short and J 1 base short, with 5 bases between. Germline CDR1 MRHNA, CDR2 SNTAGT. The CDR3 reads CASSEAGTDTQYF. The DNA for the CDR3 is TGTGCCAGCAGTGAAGCGGGCACAGATACGCAGTATTTT.

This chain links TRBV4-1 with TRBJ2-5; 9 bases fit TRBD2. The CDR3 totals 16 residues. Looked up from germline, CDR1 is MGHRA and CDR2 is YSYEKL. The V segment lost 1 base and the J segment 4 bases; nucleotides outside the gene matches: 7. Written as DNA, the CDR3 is TGCGCCAGCAGCCAAGGTGGCGGGGGGGGCGGAGAGACCCAGTACTTC. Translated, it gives CASSQGGGGGGETQYF.

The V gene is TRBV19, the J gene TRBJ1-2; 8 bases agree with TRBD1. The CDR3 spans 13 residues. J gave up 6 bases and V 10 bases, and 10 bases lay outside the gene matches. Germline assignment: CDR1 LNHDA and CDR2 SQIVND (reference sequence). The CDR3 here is CATENRGINGYTF. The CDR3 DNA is TGTGCCACCGAAAACAGGGGGATCAATGGCTACACCTTC.

Here the CDR3 reads CASSYAPTDTQYF. CDR3 DNA sequence: TGTGCCAGCAGTTACGCGCCCACAGATACGCAGTATTTT. The chain employs TRBV6-5 and TRBJ2-3; D unresolved. V was pared by 2 bases and J by 2 bases, with 5 bases between. The CDR3 runs 13 residues. Germline CDR1 is MNHEY and CDR2 is SVGAGI.

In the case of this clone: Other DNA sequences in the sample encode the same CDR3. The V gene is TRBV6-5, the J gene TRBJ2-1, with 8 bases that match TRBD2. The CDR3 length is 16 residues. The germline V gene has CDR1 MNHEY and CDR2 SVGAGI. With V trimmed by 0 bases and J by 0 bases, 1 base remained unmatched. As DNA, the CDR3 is TGTGCCAGCAGTTACTCCGGGACTAGCTCCTACAATGAGCAGTTCTTC. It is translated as CASSYSGTSSYNEQFF.

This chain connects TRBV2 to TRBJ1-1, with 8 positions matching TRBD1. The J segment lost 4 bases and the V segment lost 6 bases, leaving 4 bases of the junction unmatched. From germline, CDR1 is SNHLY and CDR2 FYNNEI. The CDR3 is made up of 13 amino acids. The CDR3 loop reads CASRGTGGTEAFF. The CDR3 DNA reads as TGTGCCAGCAGGGGCACAGGGGGCACTGAAGCTTTCTTT.

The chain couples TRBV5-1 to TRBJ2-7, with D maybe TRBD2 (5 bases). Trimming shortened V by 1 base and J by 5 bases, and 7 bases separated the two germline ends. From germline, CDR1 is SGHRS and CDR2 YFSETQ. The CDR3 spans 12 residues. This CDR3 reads CASSLNGNEQYF. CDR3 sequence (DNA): TGCGCCAGCAGCTTGAACGGGAACGAGCAGTACTTC.

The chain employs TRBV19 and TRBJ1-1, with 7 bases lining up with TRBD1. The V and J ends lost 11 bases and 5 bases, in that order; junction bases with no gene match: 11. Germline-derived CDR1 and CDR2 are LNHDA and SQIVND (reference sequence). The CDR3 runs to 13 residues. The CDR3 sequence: CASSRQGVTEAFF. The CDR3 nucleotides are TGTGCCTCGAGCAGGCAGGGGGTAACTGAAGCTTTCTTT.

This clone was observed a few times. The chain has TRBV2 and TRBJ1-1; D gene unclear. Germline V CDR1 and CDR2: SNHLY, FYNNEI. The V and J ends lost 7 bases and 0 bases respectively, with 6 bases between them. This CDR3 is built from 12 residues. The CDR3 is CASKAMNTEAFF. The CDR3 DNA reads TGTGCCAGCAAAGCCATGAACACTGAAGCTTTCTTT.

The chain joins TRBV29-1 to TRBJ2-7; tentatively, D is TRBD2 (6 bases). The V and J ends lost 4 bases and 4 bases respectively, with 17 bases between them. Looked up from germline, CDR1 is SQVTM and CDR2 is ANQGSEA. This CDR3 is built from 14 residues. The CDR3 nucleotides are TGCAGCGTTGCTTCCGGGCCCGGAGGGTACGAGCAGTACTTC. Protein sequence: CSVASGPGGYEQYF.

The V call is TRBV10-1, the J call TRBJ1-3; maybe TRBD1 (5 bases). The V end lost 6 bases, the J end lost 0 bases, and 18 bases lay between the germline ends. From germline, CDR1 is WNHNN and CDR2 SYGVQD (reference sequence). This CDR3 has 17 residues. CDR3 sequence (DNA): TGCGCCAGCAGAAGAATAACAGGAACAACCTCTGGAAACACCATATATTTT. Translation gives CASRRITGTTSGNTIYF.

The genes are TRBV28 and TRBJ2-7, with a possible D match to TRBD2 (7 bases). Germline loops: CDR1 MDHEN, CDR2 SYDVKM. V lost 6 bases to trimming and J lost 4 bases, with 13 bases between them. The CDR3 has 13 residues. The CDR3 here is CASSRGGWYEQYF. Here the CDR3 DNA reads TGTGCCAGCAGCCGCGGGGGCTGGTACGAGCAGTACTTC.

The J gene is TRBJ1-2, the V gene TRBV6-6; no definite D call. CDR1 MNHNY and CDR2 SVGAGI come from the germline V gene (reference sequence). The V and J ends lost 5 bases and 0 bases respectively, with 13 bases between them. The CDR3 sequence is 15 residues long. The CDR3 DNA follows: TGTGCCAGCAGTCCAAACGGAGATCCTAACTATGGCTACACCTTC. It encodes CASSPNGDPNYGYTF.

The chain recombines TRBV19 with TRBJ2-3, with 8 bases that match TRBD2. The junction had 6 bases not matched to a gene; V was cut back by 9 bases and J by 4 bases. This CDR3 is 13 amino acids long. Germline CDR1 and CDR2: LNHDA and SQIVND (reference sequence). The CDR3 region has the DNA TGTGCCAGCAGGAGCGGGGGACCAGATACGCAGTATTTT. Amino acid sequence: CASRSGGPDTQYF.

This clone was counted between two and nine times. The CDR3 sequence: CASSEFGGVSSYEQYF. CDR3 nucleotide sequence: TGTGCCAGCAGTGAATTCGGCGGGGTATCTTCCTACGAGCAGTACTTC. This rearrangement joins TRBV6-1 to TRBJ2-7; TRBD2 is a possible D gene (6 bases). Germline V gene sequence: CDR1 MNHNS, CDR2 SASEGT. V lost 2 bases and J 1 base, leaving 15 bases between the germline ends. The CDR3 runs 16 residues.

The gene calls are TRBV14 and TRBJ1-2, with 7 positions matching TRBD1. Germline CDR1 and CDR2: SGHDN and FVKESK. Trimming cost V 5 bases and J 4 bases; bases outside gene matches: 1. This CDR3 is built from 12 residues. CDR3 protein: CASSGDSYGYTF. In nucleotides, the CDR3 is TGTGCCAGCAGCGGGGACAGCTATGGCTACACCTTC. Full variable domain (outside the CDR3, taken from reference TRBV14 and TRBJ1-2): EAGVTQFPSHSVIEKGQTVTLRCDPISGHDNLYWYRRVMGKEIKFLLHFVKESKQDESGMPNNRFLAERTGGTYSTLKVQPAELEDSGVYFCASSGDSYGYTFGSGTRLTVV.

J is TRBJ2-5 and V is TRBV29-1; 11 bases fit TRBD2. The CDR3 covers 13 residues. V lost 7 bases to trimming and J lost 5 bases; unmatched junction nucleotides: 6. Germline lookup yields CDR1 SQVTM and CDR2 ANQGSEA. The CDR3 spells CSARLAGRETQYF. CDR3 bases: TGCAGCGCCAGACTAGCGGGGAGGGAGACCCAGTACTTC.